Here is one TCR beta chain with its context. This receptor's antigen is unknown. Qualities for individual bases were not recorded, and no much larger clone is one base off. The data were produced on an Illumina HiSeq 1500. TCRdb reran the public reads through fastp at Q25 and MiXCR, keeping productive beta chains. Merged by CDR3 protein, the rows form single entries marked with the most common genes and DNA. In this sample the table shows around 740,000 distinct CDR3 sequences, 35% to 45% of which occur a single time. The ten largest clones represent under 3% of the sample. This specimen comes from a study of T cell repertoires in cytomegalovirus infection (dated by TCRdb to the late 2010s). As for the study more broadly: The HLA type of each donor mattered for the analysis, because public TCR beta signatures pointed to carriage of CMV infection along with the matching HLA type.

The paper as a whole reports these results and caveats: In both this cohort and an independent cohort of 350 to 400 donors, the cumulative frequency of public TCR beta family members distinguished carriers of CMV infection plus the relevant HLA type. The ex vivo response was dominated by HLA-C-restricted CMV-specific TCR beta clonotypes, which also provided the single most frequent clonotype in two of eight donors.

Trimming at the junction amounts to 9 bases on V and 0 bases on J, and the germline ends lie 18 bases apart. Taken from cysteine to phenylalanine, the CDR3 has 15 residues. Solely the CDR3 DNA is kept, with 45 bases framed from the first base. Via the germline V gene, CDR1 is SGHTA and CDR2 FQGNSA. The sequenced sample consisted of PBMCs. The receptor's source is a human donor in good health (CMV status not recorded). Some clones in this sample may be carry-over from other donors' samples. The chain links TRBV7-2 with TRBJ2-7; the D gene is possibly TRBD2, with 6 bases matching. CDR3 loop: CASQIGGGPSYEQYF. Here is the DNA: TGTGCCAGTCAGATCGGCGGAGGGCCCTCCTACGAGCAGTACTTC.